The next 28 T cell receptor beta chains were all read from a single sample in a study of blood T cell repertoires in COVID-19. Here immunoSEQ multiplex PCR was the method, and the copy in TCRdb shows in-frame clones only, minus some. The sample consists of 99,000 or so clones, about 88% of them appearing once. What was sequenced was peripheral blood. The receptors derive from a human donor in a cohort sampled during active COVID-19.

CDR3 nucleotides: TGTGCCAGCAGCTTAATGGAGGGGCAAGAGACCCAGTACTTC. Its protein is CASSLMEGQETQYF. V gene TRBV11-3 combines with J gene TRBJ2-5, with D maybe TRBD2 (6 bases). The V and J ends lost 2 bases and 2 bases respectively, with 9 bases between them. Germline CDR1 and CDR2: SGHNT and YENEEA. CDR3 length: 14 amino acids.

The chain employs TRBV6-1 and TRBJ2-7, with 9 bases that match TRBD2. Germline CDR1 MNHNS, CDR2 SASEGT. This CDR3 spans 15 amino acids. J was trimmed by 4 bases and V by 3 bases; bases with no gene match: 7. The CDR3 loop is CASSEFAGGPYEQYF. The CDR3 DNA sequence: TGTGCCAGCAGTGAGTTCGCGGGAGGGCCATACGAGCAGTACTTC.

This chain uses TRBV19 with TRBJ2-1, with 9 bases matching TRBD1. V was pared by 8 bases and J by 3 bases, with 8 bases of the junction left unmatched. The CDR3 consists of 15 residues. Germline CDR1 is LNHDA and CDR2 is SQIVND (reference sequence). In DNA, the CDR3 is TGTGCCAGTGCCTTAGGACAGGGGAGCTACAATGAGCAGTTCTTC. Its protein is CASALGQGSYNEQFF.

In its sample, this clone was seen once. This chain joins TRBV11-3 and TRBJ2-3; no firm D call. This CDR3 region has 15 residues. In germline, CDR1 is SGHNT, CDR2 YENEEA. The V end was cut by 5 bases, the J end by 0 bases, with 12 bases between. The CDR3, as DNA: TGTGCCAGCAGCCGCGGCGGCTACAGCACAGATACGCAGTATTTT. Encoded protein: CASSRGGYSTDTQYF. Full variable domain (missing parts from reference TRBV11-3 and TRBJ2-3): EAGVVQSPRYKIIEKKQPVAFWCNPISGHNTLYWYLQNLGQGPELLIRYENEEAVDDSQLPKDRFSAERLKGVDSTLKIQPAELGDSAVYLCASSRGGYSTDTQYFGPGTRLTVL.

The chain couples TRBV21-1 to TRBJ2-1; the listed D gene, TRBD1, was not tested against the DNA. TRBV21-1 is an annotated pseudogene. The length of the CDR3 is 14 residues. CDR3 bases: TGTGCCAGCAGCAAGGACAGGGGCTACAATGAGCAGTTCTTC. This encodes CASSKDRGYNEQFF.

Here the CDR3 reads CASAGQGGTEAFF. CDR3 in DNA: TGTGCCAGCGCTGGACAGGGTGGCACTGAAGCTTTCTTT. The rearrangement uses TRBV7-8 and TRBJ1-1, with 8 bases fitting TRBD1. Losses at the gene ends were 8 bases for V and 4 bases for J; bases not matched to a gene: 6. Germline V gene sequence: CDR1 SGHVS, CDR2 FQNEAQ. The CDR3 runs 13 residues.

V and J are TRBV11-2 and TRBJ2-5; D ambiguous. The CDR3 is 13 amino acids. The germline V gene encodes CDR1 SGHAT and CDR2 FQNNGV. With 5 bases removed from V and 0 bases from J, the gap between germline ends came to 7 bases. CDR3 DNA: TGTGCCAGCAGCATGGGCTACCAAGAGACCCAGTACTTC. It translates to CASSMGYQETQYF.

Of note for this clone: The sample contains more than one DNA sequence encoding this CDR3. The V and J genes are TRBV7-8 and TRBJ1-1; TRBD1 matches at 9 bases. The CDR3 contains 13 residues. V gave up 3 bases and J gave up 4 bases; unmatched junction bases: 0. Per the germline V gene, CDR1 is SGHVS and CDR2 is FQNEAQ. The CDR3 sequence: CASSLTGGTEAFF. The CDR3 nucleotides read TGTGCCAGCAGCTTGACAGGGGGCACTGAAGCTTTCTTT. Variable domain in full (rest from reference TRBV7-8 and TRBJ1-1): GAGVSQSPRYKVAKRGQDVALRCDPISGHVSLFWYQQALGQGPEFLTYFQNEAQLDKSGLPSDRFFAERPEGSVSTLKIQRTQQEDSAVYLCASSLTGGTEAFFGQGTRLTVV.

The chain employs TRBV6-1 and TRBJ2-2, with D possibly TRBD2 on 6 matching bases. V was clipped by 3 bases and J by 6 bases, with 8 bases between them. This CDR3 region has 13 residues. The germline gives CDR1 MNHNS, CDR2 SASEGT. The chain's CDR3 is CASSDRDSGELFF. For the CDR3, the DNA is TGTGCCAGCAGTGACCGGGACTCCGGGGAGCTGTTTTTT.

The chain uses TRBV28 and TRBJ2-7; 7 bases match TRBD2. The germline V gene encodes CDR1 MDHEN and CDR2 SYDVKM. The trim removed 8 bases at V and 3 bases at J, leaving 13 bases unmatched. This CDR3 contains 15 residues. CDR3 DNA sequence: TGTGCCAGCGGCATTACCGGGACTATACACTACGAGCAGTACTTC. This sequence encodes CASGITGTIHYEQYF. Combining the CDR3 with reference TRBV28 and TRBJ2-7 gives the whole variable domain DVKVTQSSRYLVKRTGEKVFLECVQDMDHENMFWYRQDPGLGLRLIYFSYDVKMKEKGDIPEGYSVSREKKERFSLILESASTNQTSMYLCASGITGTIHYEQYFGPGTRLTVT.

V is TRBV18 and J is TRBJ1-2, with D tentatively TRBD1 (5 bases). The length of the CDR3 is 12 residues. CDR1 and CDR2 (germline): KGHSH, LQKENI. With 3 bases removed from V and 4 bases from J, the gap between germline ends came to 6 bases. The CDR3 here is CASSPDSYGYTF. CDR3 sequence (DNA): TGTGCCAGCTCACCCGACAGCTATGGCTACACCTTC.

The genes are TRBV15 and TRBJ2-6; 7 bases line up with TRBD1. The CDR3 loop spans 18 amino acids. J gave up 2 bases and V 3 bases, and 10 bases lay outside the gene matches. CDR1 and CDR2 (germline): LNHNV, YYDKDF (reference sequence). DNA of the CDR3: TGTGCCACCAGCAGGGTGGGCCAAACAGGGGCTGGGGCCAACGTCCTGACTTTC. It encodes CATSRVGQTGAGANVLTF. The full variable domain, completed using reference TRBV15 and TRBJ2-6, is DAMVIQNPRYQVTQFGKPVTLSCSQTLNHNVMYWYQQKSSQAPKLLFHYYDKDFNNEADTPDNFQSRRPNTSFCFLDIRSPGLGDTAMYLCATSRVGQTGAGANVLTFGAGSRLTVL.

CDR3 protein: CASSPSSVGARNEQFF. The CDR3 DNA follows: TGTGCCAGCAGCCCCTCCTCCGTGGGGGCACGCAATGAGCAGTTCTTC. The rearrangement uses TRBV7-2 and TRBJ2-1, with D possibly matching TRBD1 (6 bases). Germline CDR1 and CDR2: SGHTA and FQGNSA. The CDR3 is made up of 16 amino acids. Trimming removed 5 bases from V and 6 bases from J, with 20 bases in between.

V is TRBV19 and J is TRBJ2-2; 7 bases map to TRBD2. Germline V lookup: CDR1 LNHDA, CDR2 SQIVND (reference sequence). V lost 10 bases to trimming and J lost 2 bases; unmatched junction nucleotides: 4. This CDR3 region has 13 residues. This CDR3 is CATSAGNTGELFF. The CDR3 nucleotides are TGTGCCACCTCAGCGGGAAACACCGGGGAGCTGTTTTTT. Using reference TRBV19 and TRBJ2-2 for the parts outside the CDR3, the full variable domain is DGGITQSPKYLFRKEGQNVTLSCEQNLNHDAMYWYRQDPGQGLRLIYYSQIVNDFQKGDIAEGYSVSREKKESFPLTVTSAQKNPTAFYLCATSAGNTGELFFGEGSRLTVL.

The gene calls are TRBV6-6 and TRBJ2-5; D is uncertain. CDR3 length: 14 amino acids. V was cut by 3 bases and J by 0 bases, with 8 bases left in between. Germline V lookup: CDR1 MNHNY, CDR2 SVGAGI (reference sequence). The DNA of the CDR3 is TGTGCCAGCAGTTATGTGGCAGACCAAGAGACCCAGTACTTC. This translates into CASSYVADQETQYF.

The chain employs TRBV9 and TRBJ2-3, with a tentative D call TRBD2 (6 bases). Germline values: CDR1 SGDLS, CDR2 YYNGEE. This CDR3 has 14 amino acids. The V gene lost 2 bases and the J gene lost 2 bases, with 9 bases spanning the gap. The CDR3 loop is CASSVGGNTDTQYF. In DNA form, the CDR3 reads TGTGCCAGCAGCGTGGGCGGGAACACAGATACGCAGTATTTT.

V is TRBV6-2 or TRBV6-3 and J is TRBJ1-5; unclear D gene. This CDR3 comprises 14 residues. Per germline, CDR1 MNHEY and CDR2 SVGEGT. V lost 6 bases to trimming and J lost 2 bases, with 11 bases between them. CDR3 in amino acids: CASSKSRGNQPQHF. CDR3 sequence (DNA): TGTGCCAGCAGCAAATCCCGAGGCAATCAGCCCCAGCATTTT.

This chain links TRBV11-3 with TRBJ2-1; 8 bases map to TRBD2. Germline values: CDR1 SGHNT, CDR2 YENEEA. V lost 0 bases, J lost 9 bases, and 19 bases stayed unmatched. The CDR3 totals 19 residues. The CDR3 DNA sequence: TGTGCCAGCAGCTTAGATAGGCCGGGGGGGCTAGTCCTGTCTCGTGAGCAGTTCTTC. Protein sequence: CASSLDRPGGLVLSREQFF.

The chain uses TRBV18 and TRBJ2-1; 7 bases fit TRBD2. V dropped 3 bases and J dropped 8; count of bases not matched to a gene: 10. The CDR3 loop spans 15 amino acids. The germline V gene encodes CDR1 KGHSH and CDR2 LQKENI. The CDR3 spells CASSPGRQPTDEQFF. CDR3 DNA: TGTGCCAGCTCACCCGGGAGGCAGCCCACCGATGAGCAGTTCTTC. Drawing the rest from reference TRBV18 and TRBJ2-1, the complete variable domain is NAGVMQNPRHLVRRRGQEARLRCSPMKGHSHVYWYRQLPEEGLKFMVYLQKENIIDESGMPKERFSAEFPKEGPSILRIQQVVRGDSAAYFCASSPGRQPTDEQFFGPGTRLTVL.

The chain has TRBV24-1 and TRBJ2-7; D is unclear. CDR3 size: 12 residues. Germline CDR1 KGHDR, CDR2 SFDVKD. Trimming pared 4 bases from V and 5 bases from J, leaving 8 bases between. CDR3 sequence (DNA): TGTGCCACCAGTGACCAATTCCACGAGCAGTACTTC. As protein: CATSDQFHEQYF.

Only one count was recorded for this clone. This rearrangement joins TRBV19 to TRBJ2-1; 9 bases map to TRBD1. CDR3 length equals 15 residues. From germline, CDR1 is LNHDA and CDR2 SQIVND (reference sequence). With 4 bases clipped from V and 8 bases from J, the junction kept 9 bases outside the gene matches. The CDR3 region has the DNA TGTGCCAGTAGTAACAGGGGGCTGGGGAACGATGAGCAGTTCTTC. As protein: CASSNRGLGNDEQFF.

The chain has TRBV6-2 or TRBV6-3 and TRBJ2-1, with 10 nucleotides matching TRBD2. J was trimmed by 3 bases and V by 6 bases; bases with no gene match: 5. Germline V CDR1 and CDR2: MNHEY, SVGEGT. The CDR3 is 15 residues long. CDR3 nucleotide sequence: TGTGCCAGCAGCCAACTAGCGGGGCGCTACAATGAGCAGTTCTTC. It codes for CASSQLAGRYNEQFF.

The rearrangement links TRBV3-1 (or the pseudogene TRBV3-2) to TRBJ2-3, with a weak D call TRBD1 (6 bases). In germline, CDR1 is LGHDT, CDR2 YNNKEL (reference sequence). There are 15 residues in the CDR3. Trimming took 0 bases from V and 2 from J, leaving 9 bases between them. CDR3 in DNA: TGTGCCAGCAGCCAAGAGCTGGGGGCCACAGATACGCAGTATTTT. It codes for CASSQELGATDTQYF.

Concerning this clone itself: Other DNA sequences in this sample translate to the same CDR3. V is TRBV19 and J is TRBJ1-2; the D gene is possibly TRBD1 (6 bases). The germline gives CDR1 LNHDA, CDR2 SQIVND (reference sequence). V lost 3 bases and J lost 5, with 13 bases in between. The CDR3 loop spans 14 amino acids. The CDR3 DNA sequence: TGTGCCAGTAGTATTATCCAGGGGACATATGGCTACACCTTC. Residues: CASSIIQGTYGYTF. Filled out from reference TRBV19 and TRBJ1-2, the complete variable domain reads DGGITQSPKYLFRKEGQNVTLSCEQNLNHDAMYWYRQDPGQGLRLIYYSQIVNDFQKGDIAEGYSVSREKKESFPLTVTSAQKNPTAFYLCASSIIQGTYGYTFGSGTRLTVV.

This chain joins TRBV7-9 and TRBJ2-4; 8 bases line up with TRBD1. The CDR3 loop spans 15 amino acids. Unmatched junction bases numbered 3, after V lost 5 bases and J lost 0 bases. Germline V CDR1 and CDR2: SEHNR, FQNEAQ (reference sequence). CDR3 sequence (DNA): TGTGCCAGCAGCGGTACAGGGGGAGCCAAAAACATTCAGTACTTC. Translation: CASSGTGGAKNIQYF.

The chain recombines TRBV12-5 with TRBJ2-1; 9 positions match TRBD1. The V gene end was trimmed by 0 bases and the J gene end by 7 bases; junction bases not matched to a gene: 13. Germline CDR1 and CDR2: LGHNT and FRNRAP. The CDR3 totals 18 residues. The CDR3 DNA follows: TGTGCTAGTGGTTTGGTACGTCGATCCTGGGACAGGGCTAATGAGCAGTTCTTC. Its translation: CASGLVRRSWDRANEQFF.

The chain employs TRBV13 and TRBJ2-6, with a weak D call TRBD1 (6 bases). V lost 3 bases to trimming and J lost 4 bases, with 25 bases between them. Germline lookup yields CDR1 PRHDT and CDR2 FYEKMQ (reference sequence). The CDR3 is 20 residues long. The CDR3 spells CASSFYWRAGDSSGANVLTF. The CDR3 bases are TGTGCCAGCAGCTTTTATTGGCGTGCAGGGGATTCGTCCGGGGCCAACGTCCTGACTTTC.

The chain links TRBV28 to TRBJ1-2; 7 bases agree with TRBD1. In germline, CDR1 is MDHEN, CDR2 SYDVKM. This CDR3 comprises 12 residues. Germline trimming cut 5 bases from V and 7 bases from J; bases unmatched to any gene: 4. The CDR3 sequence is CASSVGGGGYTF. In DNA, the CDR3 is TGTGCCAGCAGTGTAGGGGGCGGTGGCTACACCTTC.